Listed here are 3 T cell receptor beta chains from one sample, sequenced in a study of T-cell memory formation after mild COVID-19. TCRdb reanalysed the 5' RACE reads using MiXCR and keeps one entry per CDR3 protein. The sample consists of roughly 190,000 distinct CDR3 sequences, roughly 10% of them appearing once. Sequenced: PBMCs or a T cell subset sorted from them (not recorded which). All receptors come from a young man who had mild COVID-19 (a few samples of this study predate the infection). Cell type and time point are not known.

V gene TRBV14 combines with J gene TRBJ2-3; D is undetermined. The germline gives CDR1 SGHDN, CDR2 FVKESK. The CDR3 length is 13 residues. Trimming removed 4 bases at V and 2 bases at J, with 7 bases between. Written as DNA, the CDR3 is TGTGCCAGCAGCCGCCTAGTCACAGATACGCAGTATTTT. Residues: CASSRLVTDTQYF.

The genes are TRBV7-3 and TRBJ1-5, with D unclear. This CDR3 has 13 residues. Germline V gene data show CDR1 as SGHTA and CDR2 as FQGTGA. V was cut by 0 bases and J by 8 bases, with 8 bases left in between. Here the CDR3 DNA reads TGTGCCAGCAGCTTAACGGTGGAGAAGCCCCAGCATTTT. This sequence encodes CASSLTVEKPQHF.

The rearrangement uses TRBV12-3 or TRBV12-4 and TRBJ1-2, with 8 bases matching TRBD1. The CDR3 extends over 14 amino acids. V shed 6 bases and J 8 bases; nucleotides not matched to a gene: 11. The CDR3 coding sequence is TGTGCCAGCAGCTACAATAGGGCAGGGGGCGGCTACACCTTC. This gives the protein CASSYNRAGGGYTF.